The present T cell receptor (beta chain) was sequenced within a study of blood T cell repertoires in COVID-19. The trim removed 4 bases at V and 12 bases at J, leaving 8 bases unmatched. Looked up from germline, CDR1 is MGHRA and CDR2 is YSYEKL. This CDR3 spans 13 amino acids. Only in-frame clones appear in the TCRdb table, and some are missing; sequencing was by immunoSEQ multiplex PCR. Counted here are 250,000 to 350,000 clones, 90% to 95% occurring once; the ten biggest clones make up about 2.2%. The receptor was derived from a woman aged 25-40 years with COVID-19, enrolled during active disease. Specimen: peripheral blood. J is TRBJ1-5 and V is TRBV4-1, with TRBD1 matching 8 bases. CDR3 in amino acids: CASSPRDRLVQHF. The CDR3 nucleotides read TGCGCCAGCAGCCCCCGGGACAGGCTGGTCCAGCATTTT.